This TCR beta chain is drawn from a study of CD8 T cells in ankylosing spondylitis. Findings and limits, study-wide: Disease-linked clones bore a CD8+ phenotype and were relatively rare in peripheral blood. Clones tied to disease were said to be significantly enriched in matched ankylosing spondylitis synovial fluid. Typical of ankylosing spondylitis blood, it appeared, was a TCR beta motif of seven to nine highly homologous variants.

The table lists this clonotype with many counts. As yet, its antigen is unknown. The TCR beta libraries were generated through quantitative 5'-RACE incorporating molecular barcodes. TCRdb independently ran MiXCR on the 5' RACE reads; one entry per CDR3 protein. The repertoire includes around 210,000 distinct CDR3 sequences, 7% to 10% of them detected once, and more than 4% sits in the top ten. Sequenced: blood, either unsorted or a sorted T cell fraction (not recorded which). The TCR sequence derives from a female donor with ankylosing spondylitis or in good health (not recorded which).

The CDR3 here is CATSRGDSGGQPQHF. CDR3 DNA sequence: TGTGCCACCAGCAGAGGAGATTCGGGTGGTCAGCCCCAGCATTTT. This sequence joins TRBV15 and TRBJ1-5; no clear D gene. Trimming removed 1 base from V and 6 bases from J, with 13 bases in between. Germline V gives CDR1 LNHNV, CDR2 YYDKDF (reference sequence). This CDR3 comprises 15 residues.